This is a list of T cell receptor beta chains from one sample in a study of memory CD4+ T cells and cytomegalovirus serostatus. The protocol was immunoSEQ multiplex PCR, while the TCRdb copy is restricted to in-frame clones and leaves out a portion. Counted here are tens of thousands of clones, over 60% occurring once; the ten biggest clones make up roughly 1.9%. Sequenced input: memory CD4+ T cells from blood. The receptors come from an adult in good health and CMV-seronegative. CDR3s include the opening cysteine and the closing phenylalanine or tryptophan. The order of the fields is D gene, J gene, CDR3 length, clone size, V gene, CDR3 protein, CDR3 DNA. The D gene is left open where the match is weak. Some rows mark clone size as missing; the rest say once, few, many or name a class of expanded clone.

>-|TRBJ1-2|14|-|TRBV2
CASSQGVGGYGYTF
TGTGCCAGCAGTCAAGGGGTGGGGGGCTATGGCTACACCTTC
>-|TRBJ1-5|16|few|TRBV19
CASSTLPTGGNQPQHF
TGTGCCAGTAGTACCCTTCCGACGGGGGGAAATCAGCCCCAGCATTTT
>TRBD2|TRBJ2-5|17|-|TRBV9
CASSVGTSGGRGETQYF
TGTGCCAGCAGCGTAGGGACTAGCGGGGGCCGGGGAGAGACCCAGTACTTC
>-|TRBJ1-1|13|-|TRBV7-2
CASSLAGATEAFF
TGTGCCAGCAGCTTAGCGGGAGCGACAGAAGCTTTCTTT
>-|TRBJ1-5|16|few|TRBV9
CASSVGKGSGNQPQHF
TGTGCCAGCAGCGTAGGAAAGGGGTCGGGCAATCAGCCCCAGCATTTT
>TRBD2|TRBJ2-5|19|-|TRBV2
CASSEASRGGLDVRETQYF
TGTGCCAGCAGTGAAGCGAGCCGGGGGGGCTTGGACGTCCGAGAGACCCAGTACTTC
>TRBD2|TRBJ2-7|19|-|TRBV15
CATSKGLRRLAWGSYEQYF
TGTGCCACCAGCAAAGGGTTAAGGAGACTAGCGTGGGGCTCCTACGAGCAGTACTTC
>-|TRBJ2-2|17|-|TRBV7-2
CASSLGPGQVNTGELFF
TGTGCCAGCAGCCTCGGCCCAGGGCAAGTAAACACCGGGGAGCTGTTTTTT
>-|TRBJ2-1|13|-|TRBV9
CASSVREYNEQFF
TGTGCCAGCAGCGTACGAGAATACAATGAGCAGTTCTTC
>TRBD2|TRBJ2-3|14|-|TRBV2
CASTRLADTDTQYF
TGTGCCAGCACGAGACTAGCGGACACAGATACGCAGTATTTT
>-|TRBJ2-7|14|-|TRBV11-1
CASRVGTGSYEQYF
TGTGCCAGCAGGGTGGGGACGGGTTCCTACGAGCAGTACTTC
>-|TRBJ1-6|15|-|TRBV7-3
CASSFTGTPNSPLHF
TGTGCCAGCAGCTTCACCGGGACACCGAATTCACCCCTCCACTTT
>TRBD1|TRBJ1-1|14|many|TRBV6-1
CASWTTGERTEAFF
TGTGCCAGTTGGACCACAGGGGAACGGACTGAAGCTTTCTTT
>TRBD2|TRBJ2-1|15|-|TRBV18
CASSPMTSGGAEQFF
TGTGCCAGCTCACCGATGACTAGCGGGGGGGCTGAGCAGTTCTTC
>-|TRBJ1-3|16|-|TRBV5-1
CASSFSAENSGNTIYF
TGCGCCAGCAGCTTTTCGGCGGAGAACTCTGGAAACACCATATATTTT
>-|TRBJ2-2|13|once|TRBV25-1
CASSATGTGELFF
TGTGCCAGCAGTGCTACAGGGACCGGGGAGCTGTTTTTT
>-|TRBJ1-4|15|-|TRBV10-1
CASSVSRTGNEKLFF
TGCGCCAGCAGTGTGTCCCGGACGGGGAATGAAAAACTGTTTTTT
>TRBD2|TRBJ2-7|15|-|TRBV25-1
CASSSIAGGKNEQYF
TGTGCCAGCAGTTCAATAGCGGGGGGGAAAAACGAGCAGTACTTC
>TRBD1|TRBJ2-7|14|-|TRBV10-3
CAIRPGQSSYEQYF
TGTGCCATCAGACCGGGACAGAGCTCCTACGAGCAGTACTTC
>TRBD1|TRBJ2-3|15|-|TRBV10-1
CASSADRGLVDTQYF
TGCGCCAGCAGTGCCGACAGGGGGCTGGTAGATACGCAGTATTTT
>TRBD1|TRBJ2-7|16|-|TRBV5-1
CASSSFPDRGSYEQYF
TGCGCCAGCAGCAGTTTTCCGGACAGGGGATCCTACGAGCAGTACTTC
>-|TRBJ2-1|13|-|TRBV29-1
CSASRDTHNEQFF
TGCAGCGCCTCCCGGGACACACACAATGAGCAGTTCTTC
>TRBD1|TRBJ2-7|14|-|TRBV28
CASSLIDRVYEQYF
TGTGCCAGCAGTTTAATCGACAGGGTCTACGAGCAGTACTTC
>-|TRBJ2-1|15|-|TRBV7-2
CASSLGGALINEQFF
TGTGCCAGCAGCTTAGGAGGGGCTTTGATCAATGAGCAGTTCTTC
>-|TRBJ1-6|14|-|TRBV5-5
CASSWDPGDSPLHF
TGTGCCAGCAGCTGGGACCCGGGCGACTCACCCCTCCACTTT
>-|TRBJ2-2|16|-|TRBV7-3
CASSLNGARATGELFF
TGTGCCAGCAGCTTAAATGGGGCCAGGGCAACCGGGGAGCTGTTTTTT
>TRBD2|TRBJ2-3|15|-|TRBV6-4
CASSDSGGAPDTQYF
TGTGCCAGCAGTGACAGCGGGGGGGCTCCAGATACGCAGTATTTT
>-|TRBJ2-5|13|-|TRBV30
CAWSGGGRETQYF
TGTGCCTGGAGTGGGGGGGGCCGGGAGACCCAGTACTTC
>-|TRBJ1-1|11|-|TRBV6-1
CASRGVGEAFF
TGTGCCAGCAGAGGGGTTGGTGAAGCTTTCTTT
>-|TRBJ1-5|15|-|TRBV15
CATSRVGSENQPQHF
TGTGCCACCAGCAGAGTAGGGTCAGAGAATCAGCCCCAGCATTTT
>-|TRBJ1-5|13|-|TRBV2
CASSEGGGQPQHF
TGTGCCAGCAGTGAAGGGGGTGGTCAGCCCCAGCATTTT
>-|TRBJ2-1|13|-|TRBV28
CASTLLTSNEQFF
TGTGCCAGCACACTATTAACCTCCAATGAGCAGTTCTTC
>TRBD1|TRBJ2-7|14|-|TRBV11-3
CASSSDRKDYEQYF
TGTGCCAGCAGCTCGGACAGGAAGGACTACGAGCAGTACTTC
>-|TRBJ2-1|13|-|TRBV29-1
CSVWQRENNEQFF
TGCAGCGTTTGGCAACGCGAGAACAATGAGCAGTTCTTC
>-|TRBJ2-3|15|-|TRBV6-5
CASRSAGVITDTQYF
TGTGCCAGCAGGTCGGCGGGCGTTATCACAGATACGCAGTATTTT
>-|TRBJ1-6|15|-|TRBV19
CASRDLTVYNSPLHF
TGTGCCAGTAGGGATTTGACAGTCTATAATTCACCCCTCCACTTT
>TRBD1|TRBJ1-4|16|-|TRBV5-6
CASSTDRVYGSEKLFF
TGTGCCAGCAGCACGGACAGGGTTTATGGCTCCGAAAAACTGTTTTTT
>-|TRBJ2-7|14|-|TRBV19
CASSIEHTAYEQYF
TGTGCCAGTAGTATCGAGCACACGGCCTACGAGCAGTACTTC
>-|TRBJ2-5|11|-|TRBV30
CAWRHYDTQYF
TGTGCCTGGAGACACTACGACACCCAGTACTTC
>TRBD1|TRBJ1-2|13|few|TRBV7-9
CASRGDRGGGYTF
TGTGCCAGCAGAGGGGACAGGGGAGGAGGCTACACCTTC